This record covers a single TCR beta chain. There is no known antigen for this receptor. The sample holds no much larger clone one base away, and base qualities are not on file. The sample comes from a study of chronic HIV infection and antiretroviral therapy (dated by TCRdb to the mid-2010s). The library came from 5' RACE. For sequencing, an Illumina MiSeq was employed. Starting from the raw public reads, TCRdb applied fastp trimming at Q25, assembled clones with MiXCR and retained in-frame beta chains. Under each unique CDR3 protein, matching rows form one entry showing the most common genes and DNA. This sample has some 37,000 distinct CDR3 sequences in its table, and about 7.4% of those were observed once. The ten top clones hold 2.9% of the sample. V is shortened by 2 bases, J by 2 bases, and the region joining them spans 9 bases. The CDR3 goes from the cysteine to the phenylalanine over 13 residues. The retained sequence is limited to the CDR3, 39 bases, with the frame set at the first base. Via the germline V gene, CDR1 is SQVTM and CDR2 ANQGSEA.

The chain joins TRBV29-1 to TRBJ1-1; the D gene identity is not certain. The sequenced sample consisted of peripheral blood. This receptor was taken from an adult who had HIV and had not received antiretroviral therapy, or was an uninfected healthy control (not recorded which). The CDR3 in this case is CSVEQSGNTEAFF. The sequenced DNA: TGCAGCGTTGAACAATCGGGAAACACTGAAGCTTTCTTT.